These 20 T cell receptor beta chains were all obtained from the same sample, sequenced in a study of blood T cell repertoires in COVID-19. Sequencing used immunoSEQ multiplex PCR; TCRdb keeps in-frame clones, though not all of them. The profile covers under 200,000 clones, with 70% to 90% appearing a single time and roughly 8% taken by the ten largest. The sample was peripheral blood. All receptors come from a man aged 60 to 75 with acute or convalescent COVID-19.

This rearrangement joins TRBV4-1 to TRBJ2-1; maybe TRBD2 (5 bases). V was cut by 5 bases and J by 5 bases, with 13 bases left in between. This CDR3 spans 14 amino acids. Germline V lookup: CDR1 MGHRA, CDR2 YSYEKL. Here the CDR3 DNA reads TGCGCCAGCAGCTCCAGACTAACCGACAATGAGCAGTTCTTC. This encodes CASSSRLTDNEQFF.

This chain joins TRBV29-1 and TRBJ2-1; 7 bases agree with TRBD2. Germline CDR1 is SQVTM and CDR2 is ANQGSEA. The CDR3 covers 14 residues. The V gene end was trimmed by 1 base and the J gene end by 2 bases; junction bases not matched to a gene: 2. CDR3 protein: CSVEGAGAYNEQFF. CDR3 nucleotide sequence: TGCAGCGTTGAAGGGGCGGGGGCCTACAATGAGCAGTTCTTC.

This clone was detected once. The chain has TRBV3-1 (or the pseudogene TRBV3-2) and TRBJ2-5; 9 nucleotides match TRBD2. CDR1 is LGHDT, CDR2 YNNKEL, per germline (reference sequence). The CDR3 is 16 residues long. V was clipped by 4 bases and J by 7 bases; unmatched bases: 13. CDR3 bases: TGTGCCAGCAGCCCGAACTCAGCGGGAGGAAGGGGGACCCAGTACTTC. This codes for CASSPNSAGGRGTQYF.

The V gene is TRBV7-9, the J gene TRBJ2-5; 7 bases agree with TRBD1. This CDR3 spans 15 amino acids. With V trimmed by 5 bases and J by 1 base, 7 bases remained unmatched. The V gene's germline CDR1 is SEHNR and CDR2 FQNEAQ (reference sequence). The chain's CDR3 is CASSRQGIGQETQYF. The CDR3 nucleotides read TGTGCCAGCAGCCGACAGGGTATTGGCCAAGAGACCCAGTACTTC.

This rearrangement joins TRBV2 to TRBJ2-1; 7 bases agree with TRBD2. With 3 bases clipped from V and 4 bases from J, the junction kept 18 bases outside the gene matches. The germline V gene has CDR1 SNHLY and CDR2 FYNNEI. CDR3 length: 19 amino acids. CDR3 nucleotides: TGTGCCAGCAGTGACCCACGGTGGCGGGAGTCGCTCCATTACAATGAGCAGTTCTTC. Amino acids: CASSDPRWRESLHYNEQFF. The variable domain in full, completed from reference TRBV2 and TRBJ2-1, reads EPEVTQTPSHQVTQMGQEVILRCVPISNHLYFYWYRQILGQKVEFLVSFYNNEISEKSEIFDDQFSVERPDGSNFTLKIRSTKLEDSAMYFCASSDPRWRESLHYNEQFFGPGTRLTVL.

This clone was recorded once. The rearrangement uses TRBV7-8 and TRBJ1-1; D is unclear. Per the germline V gene, CDR1 is SGHVS and CDR2 is FQNEAQ. The V and J ends lost 5 bases and 2 bases respectively, with 6 bases between them. The CDR3 extends over 12 amino acids. The CDR3 bases are TGTGCCAGCAGCCGCCCAAACACTGAAGCTTTCTTT. Protein sequence: CASSRPNTEAFF.

The chain employs TRBV3-1 (or the pseudogene TRBV3-2) and TRBJ2-1; 10 bases are shared with TRBD1. Germline V gene data show CDR1 as LGHDT and CDR2 as YNNKEL (reference sequence). V lost 2 bases and J lost 10; bases outside the gene matches: 11. There are 16 residues in the CDR3. CDR3 sequence (DNA): TGTGCCAGCAGCCAATTAGGCGGGACAGGGGTGAGAGAGCAGTTCTTC. This gives the protein CASSQLGGTGVREQFF.

The genes are TRBV7-9 and TRBJ1-2; the D gene is possibly TRBD1 (6 bases). There are 12 residues in the CDR3. V shed 3 bases and J shed 5 bases, with 7 bases lying between them. CDR1 is SEHNR and CDR2 is FQNEAQ in the germline V gene (reference sequence). CDR3 region: CASSFGQYGYTF. CDR3 coding DNA: TGTGCCAGCAGCTTCGGACAGTATGGCTACACCTTC.

This chain connects TRBV23-1 to TRBJ2-3; 7 bases fit TRBD2. TRBV23-1 is an ORF, with its function uncertain. The CDR3 runs 20 residues. Trimming cost V 0 bases and J 0 bases; bases outside gene matches: 15. Written as DNA, the CDR3 is TGCGCCAGCAGTCAATCGGTTGAGCGGGACCCTCTTAATAGCACAGATACGCAGTATTTT. It codes for CASSQSVERDPLNSTDTQYF.

V gene TRBV3-1 (or the pseudogene TRBV3-2) combines with J gene TRBJ2-3; 7 bases line up with TRBD1. The CDR3 spans 17 residues. V dropped 5 bases and J dropped 2; count of bases not matched to a gene: 13. Germline V gene lookup returns CDR1 LGHDT and CDR2 YNNKEL (reference sequence). DNA of the CDR3: TGTGCCAGCAGCACGAGGGGGCGTGGGGGATTCACAGATACGCAGTATTTT. This gives the protein CASSTRGRGGFTDTQYF.

The chain has TRBV18 and TRBJ2-2, with TRBD2 matching 10 bases. Trimming took 8 bases from V and 5 from J; bases not matched to a gene: 14. This CDR3 has 17 amino acids. CDR1 is KGHSH and CDR2 is LQKENI in the germline V gene. The CDR3 DNA follows: TGTGCCAGCCAACCGTCACGACTAGCGGGTTCAACCGGGGAGCTGTTTTTT. Protein: CASQPSRLAGSTGELFF.

The chain is built from TRBV28 and TRBJ2-5; D may be TRBD2 (6 bases). Trimming stripped 4 bases from V and 1 base from J, with 13 bases between. The CDR3 has 15 amino acids. The germline V gene encodes CDR1 MDHEN and CDR2 SYDVKM. CDR3 sequence reads: CASSYDWRAQETQYF. CDR3 DNA sequence: TGTGCCAGCAGTTATGACTGGAGGGCCCAAGAGACCCAGTACTTC.

The rearrangement joins TRBV7-6 to TRBJ1-5, with D possibly TRBD1 on 6 matching bases. Germline CDR1 reads SGHVS; CDR2 reads FNYEAQ. The CDR3 sequence is 18 residues long. Trimming pared 1 base from V and 0 bases from J, leaving 16 bases between. The CDR3 DNA reads TGTGCCAGCAGCTTAGGTCCAGGGGAATCGAATAGCAATCAGCCCCAGCATTTT. Encoded protein: CASSLGPGESNSNQPQHF.

V gene TRBV5-8 combines with J gene TRBJ1-4, with 7 bases fitting TRBD1. The germline gives CDR1 SGHTS, CDR2 YDEGEE. Trimming took 1 base from V and 7 from J; bases not matched to a gene: 4. CDR3 size: 14 residues. CDR3 region: CASSLLGGGEKLFF. The CDR3 coding sequence is TGTGCCAGCAGCTTGCTAGGGGGCGGTGAAAAACTGTTTTTT.

J is TRBJ1-3 and V is TRBV15; no definite D call. This CDR3 is built from 16 residues. Germline CDR1 is LNHNV and CDR2 is YYDKDF (reference sequence). The ends were cut back, 0 bases at V and 2 bases at J, with 11 bases in the middle. The CDR3 DNA reads TGTGCCACCAGCAGAGATGTGCCAGCGACTGGAAACACCATATATTTT. This sequence encodes CATSRDVPATGNTIYF.

The chain links TRBV14 to TRBJ1-2, with D hard to call. Germline CDR1 SGHDN, CDR2 FVKESK. V lost 1 base, J lost 4 bases, and 7 bases lay in between. The CDR3 consists of 13 residues. The CDR3, as DNA: TGTGCCAGCAGCCAAGGGAACAGCTATGGCTACACCTTC. Translated: CASSQGNSYGYTF.

J is TRBJ2-2 and V is TRBV9, with D perhaps matching TRBD1 (5 bases). The CDR3 totals 14 residues. V lost 2 bases and J lost 5, with 10 bases in between. Germline lookup yields CDR1 SGDLS and CDR2 YYNGEE. The CDR3 loop is CASSVSGPTGELFF. CDR3 sequence (DNA): TGTGCCAGCAGCGTTTCAGGGCCAACCGGGGAGCTGTTTTTT.

This rearrangement joins TRBV5-5 to TRBJ2-5; the match to TRBD2 covers 10 bases. This CDR3 contains 15 residues. V lost 1 base and J lost 8; bases outside the gene matches: 8. Germline lookup yields CDR1 SGHKS and CDR2 YYEKEE (reference sequence). This chain's CDR3 is CASSLSSGSPGTQYF. The CDR3 coding sequence is TGTGCCAGCAGCTTGTCTAGCGGGAGTCCCGGCACCCAGTACTTC.

The genes are TRBV10-3 and TRBJ1-2, with unresolved D. Trimming cost V 0 bases and J 5 bases, with 4 bases left between them. Germline V gene data show CDR1 as ENHRY and CDR2 as SYGVKD. There are 12 residues in the CDR3. This CDR3 is CAISESQYGYTF. The CDR3, as DNA: TGTGCCATCAGTGAGTCGCAGTATGGCTACACCTTC.

The V and J genes are TRBV11-2 and TRBJ2-7, with 7 bases identical to TRBD1. The ends lost 1 base at V and 0 bases at J; junction bases unmatched: 6. CDR1 is SGHAT and CDR2 is FQNNGV in the germline V gene. The CDR3 runs to 16 residues. The CDR3 DNA reads TGTGCCAGCAGCTTAGGCCCGGGACAGAGCTCCTACGAGCAGTACTTC. This sequence encodes CASSLGPGQSSYEQYF.